Listed below are T cell receptor beta chains from one sample, sequenced in a study of CD8 T cells in Susac syndrome. TCRdb ran MiXCR on the immunoSEQ multiplex PCR reads and lists one entry per CDR3 protein. The table has roughly 70,000 distinct CDR3 sequences, 96% seen once; the top ten hold roughly 0.11%. The sequenced material came from CD4+ T cells from PBMCs. The receptor set was obtained from a human donor with multiple sclerosis. Both conserved end residues are part of each CDR3. The order of the fields is CDR3 protein, CDR3 DNA, CDR3 length, J gene, V gene, D gene, clone size. D genes are given only for firm matches. For some rows the clone size is stated as once, few or many, or as a class when expanded; others skip it.

cdr3_aa: CASRRGSNQPQHF
cdr3_nt: TGTGCCAGCAGGAGGGGTAGCAATCAGCCCCAGCATTTT
cdr3_length: 13
j_call: TRBJ1-5
v_call: TRBV2
d_call: .
clone_size: .

cdr3_aa: CASSPDGSYEQYF
cdr3_nt: TGTGCCAGCAGCCCGGACGGCTCCTACGAGCAGTACTTC
cdr3_length: 13
j_call: TRBJ2-7
v_call: TRBV12-3/TRBV12-4
d_call: .
clone_size: .

cdr3_aa: CASSSRTGLAGTDTQYF
cdr3_nt: TGTGCCAGCAGCTCACGAACCGGACTAGCCGGCACAGATACGCAGTATTTT
cdr3_length: 17
j_call: TRBJ2-3
v_call: TRBV11-1
d_call: TRBD2
clone_size: .

cdr3_aa: CASSYGGGFGQPQHF
cdr3_nt: TGTGCCAGCAGTTACGGTGGGGGATTTGGTCAGCCCCAGCATTTT
cdr3_length: 15
j_call: TRBJ1-5
v_call: TRBV6-5
d_call: .
clone_size: .

cdr3_aa: CASSLVGSSYNEQFF
cdr3_nt: TGCGCCAGCAGCTTGGTGGGTAGCTCCTACAATGAGCAGTTCTTC
cdr3_length: 15
j_call: TRBJ2-1
v_call: TRBV5-1
d_call: .
clone_size: .

cdr3_aa: CASSQGLAGGKADTQYF
cdr3_nt: TGTGCCAGCAGCCAGGGACTAGCGGGGGGAAAGGCAGATACGCAGTATTTT
cdr3_length: 17
j_call: TRBJ2-3
v_call: TRBV5-4
d_call: TRBD2
clone_size: .

cdr3_aa: CASSLALARGGRNEQFF
cdr3_nt: TGTGCCAGCAGCTTAGCGCTGGCGCGGGGGGGCCGGAATGAGCAGTTCTTC
cdr3_length: 17
j_call: TRBJ2-1
v_call: TRBV7-2
d_call: TRBD2
clone_size: .

cdr3_aa: CASSPLFSEAFF
cdr3_nt: TGTGCCAGCAGCCCCCTCTTCTCTGAAGCTTTCTTT
cdr3_length: 12
j_call: TRBJ1-1
v_call: TRBV7-6
d_call: .
clone_size: .

cdr3_aa: CSAGSPTVAYGYTF
cdr3_nt: TGCAGCGCCGGTAGTCCGACGGTGGCCTATGGCTACACCTTC
cdr3_length: 14
j_call: TRBJ1-2
v_call: TRBV29-1
d_call: .
clone_size: .

cdr3_aa: CSAGDSNYGYTF
cdr3_nt: TGCAGTGCTGGGGACAGTAACTATGGCTACACCTTC
cdr3_length: 12
j_call: TRBJ1-2
v_call: TRBV20-1
d_call: TRBD1
clone_size: .

cdr3_aa: CASSSGLAGGPPYNEQFF
cdr3_nt: TGTGCCAGCAGCTCTGGACTAGCGGGGGGGCCGCCCTACAATGAGCAGTTCTTC
cdr3_length: 18
j_call: TRBJ2-1
v_call: TRBV7-2
d_call: TRBD2
clone_size: .

cdr3_aa: CAWNRGAAPYEQYF
cdr3_nt: TGTGCCTGGAACAGGGGGGCAGCCCCCTACGAGCAGTACTTC
cdr3_length: 14
j_call: TRBJ2-7
v_call: TRBV30
d_call: TRBD1
clone_size: .

cdr3_aa: CASARLNTEAFF
cdr3_nt: TGTGCCAGCGCAAGATTGAACACTGAAGCTTTCTTT
cdr3_length: 12
j_call: TRBJ1-1
v_call: TRBV25-1
d_call: .
clone_size: .

cdr3_aa: CASSLPAHERGKQFF
cdr3_nt: TGTGCCAGCAGCTTACCCGCTCATGAGCGGGGGAAGCAGTTCTTC
cdr3_length: 15
j_call: TRBJ2-1
v_call: TRBV7-2
d_call: TRBD2
clone_size: .

cdr3_aa: CSAPRLAGEETQYF
cdr3_nt: TGCAGTGCCCCCCGACTAGCGGGGGAGGAGACCCAGTACTTC
cdr3_length: 14
j_call: TRBJ2-5
v_call: TRBV20-1
d_call: TRBD2
clone_size: .

cdr3_aa: CASRSGKAASETQYF
cdr3_nt: TGTGCCAGCAGGTCGGGCAAAGCGGCTTCTGAGACCCAGTACTTC
cdr3_length: 15
j_call: TRBJ2-5
v_call: TRBV28
d_call: .
clone_size: .

cdr3_aa: CASSPYQRGAYNEQFF
cdr3_nt: TGTGCCAGCAGCCCGTACCAGCGGGGGGCGTACAATGAGCAGTTCTTC
cdr3_length: 16
j_call: TRBJ2-1
v_call: TRBV7-9
d_call: TRBD2
clone_size: .

cdr3_aa: CASSPGSSGWETQYF
cdr3_nt: TGTGCCAGCAGTCCGGGCAGTTCGGGGTGGGAGACCCAGTACTTC
cdr3_length: 15
j_call: TRBJ2-5
v_call: TRBV28
d_call: .
clone_size: .

cdr3_aa: CASRHGSLGANVLTF
cdr3_nt: TGTGCCAGCAGGCACGGGTCTCTGGGAGCCAACGTCCTGACTTTC
cdr3_length: 15
j_call: TRBJ2-6
v_call: TRBV3-1
d_call: .
clone_size: once

cdr3_aa: CASNRWGGSYEQYF
cdr3_nt: TGTGCCAGCAATCGATGGGGGGGTTCCTACGAGCAGTACTTC
cdr3_length: 14
j_call: TRBJ2-7
v_call: TRBV12-3/TRBV12-4
d_call: TRBD2
clone_size: few

cdr3_aa: CASSRGQRGGLGYEQYF
cdr3_nt: TGTGCCAGCAGCCGCGGCCAGCGGGGGGGCCTTGGCTACGAGCAGTACTTC
cdr3_length: 17
j_call: TRBJ2-7
v_call: TRBV3-1
d_call: TRBD2
clone_size: .

cdr3_aa: CAWSVSFGYTF
cdr3_nt: TGTGCCTGGAGTGTTTCGTTTGGCTACACCTTC
cdr3_length: 11
j_call: TRBJ1-2
v_call: TRBV30
d_call: .
clone_size: once

cdr3_aa: CASSQTRFNTEAFF
cdr3_nt: TGTGCCAGCAGCCAGACCCGCTTCAACACTGAAGCTTTCTTT
cdr3_length: 14
j_call: TRBJ1-1
v_call: TRBV28
d_call: .
clone_size: .

cdr3_aa: CASSLSSTDTQYF
cdr3_nt: TGTGCCAGCAGTTTATCTAGCACAGATACGCAGTATTTT
cdr3_length: 13
j_call: TRBJ2-3
v_call: TRBV12-3/TRBV12-4
d_call: .
clone_size: .

cdr3_aa: CSAETAGRGETQYF
cdr3_nt: TGCAGTGCTGAAACAGCGGGTCGGGGGGAGACCCAGTACTTC
cdr3_length: 14
j_call: TRBJ2-5
v_call: TRBV20-1
d_call: .
clone_size: .

cdr3_aa: CASSRLSIHNEQFF
cdr3_nt: TGTGCCAGCAGCCGCCTCTCAATCCACAATGAGCAGTTCTTC
cdr3_length: 14
j_call: TRBJ2-1
v_call: TRBV5-6
d_call: .
clone_size: .

cdr3_aa: CASSLVSTDSPLHF
cdr3_nt: TGTGCCAGCAGCTTAGTTTCTACAGACTCACCCCTCCACTTT
cdr3_length: 14
j_call: TRBJ1-6
v_call: TRBV7-2
d_call: .
clone_size: .

cdr3_aa: CASSERRNYGYTF
cdr3_nt: TGTGCCAGCAGCGAAAGAAGGAACTATGGCTACACCTTC
cdr3_length: 13
j_call: TRBJ1-2
v_call: TRBV7-2
d_call: .
clone_size: .

cdr3_aa: CASSSSGINTGELFF
cdr3_nt: TGCGCCAGCAGCTCTAGCGGGATTAACACCGGGGAGCTGTTTTTT
cdr3_length: 15
j_call: TRBJ2-2
v_call: TRBV5-1
d_call: TRBD2
clone_size: .

cdr3_aa: CASSFRTQNYGYTF
cdr3_nt: TGCGCCAGCAGCTTCCGGACGCAGAACTATGGCTACACCTTC
cdr3_length: 14
j_call: TRBJ1-2
v_call: TRBV5-1
d_call: .
clone_size: once

cdr3_aa: CSAQTGAGNTIYF
cdr3_nt: TGCAGCGCGCAGACAGGGGCTGGAAACACCATATATTTT
cdr3_length: 13
j_call: TRBJ1-3
v_call: TRBV29-1
d_call: TRBD1
clone_size: once

cdr3_aa: CSVVLDSGVTEAFF
cdr3_nt: TGCAGCGTTGTTCTTGACTCGGGAGTCACTGAAGCTTTCTTT
cdr3_length: 14
j_call: TRBJ1-1
v_call: TRBV29-1
d_call: .
clone_size: .

cdr3_aa: CASSFQGMNTEAFF
cdr3_nt: TGCGCCAGCAGCTTCCAGGGGATGAACACTGAAGCTTTCTTT
cdr3_length: 14
j_call: TRBJ1-1
v_call: TRBV5-1
d_call: .
clone_size: .

cdr3_aa: CASSSPGPSDEQYF
cdr3_nt: TGTGCCAGCAGCTCCCCGGGACCTTCTGACGAGCAGTACTTC
cdr3_length: 14
j_call: TRBJ2-7
v_call: TRBV5-6
d_call: .
clone_size: .

cdr3_aa: CAWSVEGSQNTGELFF
cdr3_nt: TGTGCCTGGAGTGTAGAGGGCAGCCAGAACACCGGGGAGCTGTTTTTT
cdr3_length: 16
j_call: TRBJ2-2
v_call: TRBV30
d_call: .
clone_size: .

cdr3_aa: CASSLARARAGRETQYF
cdr3_nt: TGTGCCAGCAGCTTAGCGCGGGCCAGGGCGGGTCGGGAGACCCAGTACTTC
cdr3_length: 17
j_call: TRBJ2-5
v_call: TRBV7-8
d_call: .
clone_size: .

cdr3_aa: CASSLIMASGGAADTQYF
cdr3_nt: TGTGCCAGCAGCCTAATAATGGCTAGCGGGGGGGCGGCAGATACGCAGTATTTT
cdr3_length: 18
j_call: TRBJ2-3
v_call: TRBV4-2
d_call: TRBD2
clone_size: .

cdr3_aa: CSARPDGGLLHEQYF
cdr3_nt: TGCAGTGCTAGACCTGACGGTGGGCTACTCCACGAGCAGTACTTC
cdr3_length: 15
j_call: TRBJ2-7
v_call: TRBV20-1
d_call: .
clone_size: .

cdr3_aa: CASNPGRQGAMGYTF
cdr3_nt: TGTGCCAGCAACCCCGGGAGACAGGGGGCTATGGGCTACACCTTC
cdr3_length: 15
j_call: TRBJ1-2
v_call: TRBV2
d_call: TRBD1
clone_size: .

cdr3_aa: CASSHILGEQFF
cdr3_nt: TGCGCCAGCAGCCATATACTGGGTGAGCAGTTCTTC
cdr3_length: 12
j_call: TRBJ2-1
v_call: TRBV4-1
d_call: .
clone_size: .

cdr3_aa: CASSPSVSGNTIYF
cdr3_nt: TGCGCCAGCAGCCCAAGCGTCTCTGGAAACACCATATATTTT
cdr3_length: 14
j_call: TRBJ1-3
v_call: TRBV5-1
d_call: .
clone_size: once

cdr3_aa: CATSDGDLWETQYF
cdr3_nt: TGTGCCACCAGTGATGGGGACTTGTGGGAGACCCAGTACTTC
cdr3_length: 14
j_call: TRBJ2-5
v_call: TRBV24-1
d_call: .
clone_size: .

cdr3_aa: CASSAPLSGGSYNEQFF
cdr3_nt: TGTGCCAGCAGTGCCCCTCTTAGCGGGGGCTCCTACAATGAGCAGTTCTTC
cdr3_length: 17
j_call: TRBJ2-1
v_call: TRBV28
d_call: TRBD2
clone_size: .

cdr3_aa: CASSLDGSGLGETQYF
cdr3_nt: TGTGCCAGCAGCTTAGATGGTAGCGGGCTTGGGGAGACCCAGTACTTC
cdr3_length: 16
j_call: TRBJ2-5
v_call: TRBV7-2
d_call: TRBD2
clone_size: .

cdr3_aa: CSVEQGYF
cdr3_nt: TGCAGCGTTGAACAGGGTTACTTC
cdr3_length: 8
j_call: TRBJ2-5
v_call: TRBV29-1
d_call: .
clone_size: .

cdr3_aa: CSAKASGRETQYF
cdr3_nt: TGCAGTGCTAAAGCCTCAGGGAGGGAGACCCAGTACTTC
cdr3_length: 13
j_call: TRBJ2-5
v_call: TRBV20-1
d_call: .
clone_size: .

cdr3_aa: CASSLDLAGVLNEQFF
cdr3_nt: TGTGCCAGCAGCTTAGATCTAGCGGGGGTGCTAAATGAGCAGTTCTTC
cdr3_length: 16
j_call: TRBJ2-1
v_call: TRBV11-3
d_call: TRBD2
clone_size: .

cdr3_aa: CASSSMTGPSLHF
cdr3_nt: TGTGCCAGCAGCAGTATGACAGGCCCCTCCCTCCACTTT
cdr3_length: 13
j_call: TRBJ1-6
v_call: TRBV7-9
d_call: .
clone_size: .

cdr3_aa: CASSPLGEPYNEQFF
cdr3_nt: TGTGCCAGCAGCCCCCTCGGCGAACCATACAATGAGCAGTTCTTC
cdr3_length: 15
j_call: TRBJ2-1
v_call: TRBV6-1
d_call: .
clone_size: .

cdr3_aa: CASSILRGTGNNEQFF
cdr3_nt: TGTGCCAGCAGTATCCTCCGTGGGACAGGAAACAATGAGCAGTTCTTC
cdr3_length: 16
j_call: TRBJ2-1
v_call: TRBV28
d_call: TRBD1
clone_size: .

cdr3_aa: CSVYGRGGTDTQYF
cdr3_nt: TGCAGTGTCTATGGACGGGGGGGCACAGATACGCAGTATTTT
cdr3_length: 14
j_call: TRBJ2-3
v_call: TRBV20-1
d_call: TRBD2
clone_size: .

cdr3_aa: CASSLQGVGYGYTF
cdr3_nt: TGTGCCAGCAGTTTGCAGGGGGTAGGGTATGGCTACACCTTC
cdr3_length: 14
j_call: TRBJ1-2
v_call: TRBV12-3/TRBV12-4
d_call: TRBD1
clone_size: .